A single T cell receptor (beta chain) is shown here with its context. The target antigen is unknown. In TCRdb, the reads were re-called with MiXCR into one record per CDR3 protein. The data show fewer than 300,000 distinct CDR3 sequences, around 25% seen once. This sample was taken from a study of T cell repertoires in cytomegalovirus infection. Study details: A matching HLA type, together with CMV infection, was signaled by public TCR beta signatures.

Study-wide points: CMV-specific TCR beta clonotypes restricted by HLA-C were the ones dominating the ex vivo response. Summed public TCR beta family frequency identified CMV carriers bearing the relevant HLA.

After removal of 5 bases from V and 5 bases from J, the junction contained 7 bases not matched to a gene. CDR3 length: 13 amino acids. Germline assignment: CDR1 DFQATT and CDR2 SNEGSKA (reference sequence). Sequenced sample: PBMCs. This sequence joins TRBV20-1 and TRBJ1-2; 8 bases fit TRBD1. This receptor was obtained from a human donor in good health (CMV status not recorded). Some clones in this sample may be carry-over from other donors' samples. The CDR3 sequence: CSAVTGDGYGYTF. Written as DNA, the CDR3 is TGCAGTGCTGTGACAGGGGATGGATATGGCTACACCTTC.